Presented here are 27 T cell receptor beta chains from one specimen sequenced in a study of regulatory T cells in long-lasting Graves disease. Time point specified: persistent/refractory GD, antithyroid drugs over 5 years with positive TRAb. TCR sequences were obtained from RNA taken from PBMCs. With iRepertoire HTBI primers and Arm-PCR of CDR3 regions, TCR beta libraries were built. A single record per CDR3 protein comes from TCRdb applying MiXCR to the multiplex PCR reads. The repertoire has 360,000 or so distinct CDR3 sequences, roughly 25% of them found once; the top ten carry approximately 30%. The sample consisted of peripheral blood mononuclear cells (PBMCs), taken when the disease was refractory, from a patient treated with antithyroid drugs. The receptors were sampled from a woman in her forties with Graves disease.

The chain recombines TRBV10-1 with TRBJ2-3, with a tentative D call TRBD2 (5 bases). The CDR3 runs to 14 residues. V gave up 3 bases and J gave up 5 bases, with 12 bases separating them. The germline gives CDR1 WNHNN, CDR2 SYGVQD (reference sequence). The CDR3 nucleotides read TGCGCCAGCAGTGAAGGAGGCTCCAGAGATACGCAGTATTTT. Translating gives CASSEGGSRDTQYF.

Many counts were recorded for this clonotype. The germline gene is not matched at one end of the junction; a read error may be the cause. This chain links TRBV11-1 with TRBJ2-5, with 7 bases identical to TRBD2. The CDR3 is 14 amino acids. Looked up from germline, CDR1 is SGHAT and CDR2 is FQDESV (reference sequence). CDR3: CASSLDVGGPSPVF. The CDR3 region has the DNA TGTGCCAGCAGCTTAGATGTGGGAGGGCCTTCCCCCGTCTTC.

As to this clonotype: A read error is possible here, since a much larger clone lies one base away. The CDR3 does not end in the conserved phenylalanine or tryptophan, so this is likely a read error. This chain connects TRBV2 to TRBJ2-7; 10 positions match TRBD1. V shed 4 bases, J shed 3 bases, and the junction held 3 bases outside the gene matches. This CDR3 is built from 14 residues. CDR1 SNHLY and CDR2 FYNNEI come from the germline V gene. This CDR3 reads CASSVDRGLYEQYS. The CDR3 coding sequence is TGTGCCAGCAGTGTAGACAGGGGGCTCTACGAGCAGTACTCC.

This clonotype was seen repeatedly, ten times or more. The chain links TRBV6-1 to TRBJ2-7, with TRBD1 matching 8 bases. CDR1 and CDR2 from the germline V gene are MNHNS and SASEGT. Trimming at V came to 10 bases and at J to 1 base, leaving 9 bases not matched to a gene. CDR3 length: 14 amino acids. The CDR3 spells CAISPRDRSYEQYF. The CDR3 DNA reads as TGTGCCATCTCGCCACGGGACAGGTCCTACGAGCAGTACTTC.

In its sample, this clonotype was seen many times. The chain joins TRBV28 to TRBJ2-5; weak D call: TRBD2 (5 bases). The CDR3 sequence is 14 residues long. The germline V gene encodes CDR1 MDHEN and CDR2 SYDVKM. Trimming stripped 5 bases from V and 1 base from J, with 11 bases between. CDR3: CASSRESAQETQYF. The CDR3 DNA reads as TGTGCCAGCAGTCGGGAATCTGCCCAAGAGACCCAGTACTTC.

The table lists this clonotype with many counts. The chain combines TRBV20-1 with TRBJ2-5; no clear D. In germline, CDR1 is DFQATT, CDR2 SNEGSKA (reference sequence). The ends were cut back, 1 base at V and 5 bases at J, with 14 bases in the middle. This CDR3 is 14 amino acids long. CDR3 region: CSARVPDGTETQYF. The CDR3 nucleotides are TGCAGTGCTAGAGTTCCGGACGGCACGGAGACCCAGTACTTC.

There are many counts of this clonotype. The CDR3 DNA follows: TGTGCCAGCAGTTTACCGGGAGAAGAGACCCAGTACTTC. As protein: CASSLPGEETQYF. This chain links TRBV28 with TRBJ2-5; D perhaps matches TRBD2 (6 bases). V was cut by 2 bases and J by 3 bases, with 7 bases left in between. The CDR3 runs to 13 residues. CDR1 and CDR2 from the germline V gene are MDHEN and SYDVKM. Drawing the rest from reference TRBV28 and TRBJ2-5, the complete variable domain is DVKVTQSSRYLVKRTGEKVFLECVQDMDHENMFWYRQDPGLGLRLIYFSYDVKMKEKGDIPEGYSVSREKKERFSLILESASTNQTSMYLCASSLPGEETQYFGPGTRLLVL.

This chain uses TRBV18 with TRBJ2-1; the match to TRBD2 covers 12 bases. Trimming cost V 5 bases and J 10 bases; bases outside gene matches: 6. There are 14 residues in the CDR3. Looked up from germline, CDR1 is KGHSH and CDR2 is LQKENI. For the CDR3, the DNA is TGTGCCAGCTCAGGACTAGCGGGGTCCTTGGAGCAGTTCTTC. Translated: CASSGLAGSLEQFF. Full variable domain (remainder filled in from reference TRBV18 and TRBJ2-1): NAGVMQNPRHLVRRRGQEARLRCSPMKGHSHVYWYRQLPEEGLKFMVYLQKENIIDESGMPKERFSAEFPKEGPSILRIQQVVRGDSAAYFCASSGLAGSLEQFFGPGTRLTVL.

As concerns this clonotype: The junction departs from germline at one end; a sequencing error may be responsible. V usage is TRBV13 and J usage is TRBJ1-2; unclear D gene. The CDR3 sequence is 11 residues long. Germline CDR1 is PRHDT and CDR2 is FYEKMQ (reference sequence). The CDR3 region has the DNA TGTCCCAGCAGCTTAGCGGGTGGCTACACCTTC. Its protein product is CPSSLAGGYTF.

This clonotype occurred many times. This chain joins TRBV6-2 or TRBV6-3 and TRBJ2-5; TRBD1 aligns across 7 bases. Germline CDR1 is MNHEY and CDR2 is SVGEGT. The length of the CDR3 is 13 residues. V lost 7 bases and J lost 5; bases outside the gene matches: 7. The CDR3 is CASIHPTGETQYF. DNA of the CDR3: TGTGCCAGCATCCACCCGACAGGGGAGACCCAGTACTTC.

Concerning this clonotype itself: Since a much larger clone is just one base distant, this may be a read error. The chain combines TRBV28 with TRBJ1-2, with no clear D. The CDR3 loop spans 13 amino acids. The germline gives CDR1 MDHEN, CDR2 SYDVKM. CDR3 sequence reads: CAGSLPTNYGYTF. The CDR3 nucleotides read TGTGCCGGCAGCCTACCTACTAACTATGGCTACACCTTC.

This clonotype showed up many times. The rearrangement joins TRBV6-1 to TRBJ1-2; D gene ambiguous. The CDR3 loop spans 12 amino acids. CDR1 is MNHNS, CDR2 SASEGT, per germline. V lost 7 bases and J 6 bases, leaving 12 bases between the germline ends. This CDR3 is CASTPSLDGYTF. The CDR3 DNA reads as TGTGCCAGCACCCCGAGCCTGGATGGCTACACCTTC.

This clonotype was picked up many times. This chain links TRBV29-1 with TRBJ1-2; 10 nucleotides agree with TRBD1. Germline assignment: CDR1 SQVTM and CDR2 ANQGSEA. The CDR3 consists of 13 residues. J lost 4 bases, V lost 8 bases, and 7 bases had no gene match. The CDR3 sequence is CSFLGQGSYGYTF. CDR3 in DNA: TGCAGCTTCCTGGGACAGGGGAGCTATGGCTACACCTTC.

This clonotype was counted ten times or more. This chain's CDR3 is CASSRVNTEAFF. The DNA of the CDR3 is TGTGCCAGCAGCCGGGTTAACACTGAAGCTTTCTTT. The chain recombines TRBV3-1 with TRBJ1-1; D remains unclear. The CDR3 has 12 residues. Germline V lookup: CDR1 LGHDT, CDR2 YNNKEL (reference sequence). V was clipped by 4 bases and J by 2 bases, with 5 bases between them.

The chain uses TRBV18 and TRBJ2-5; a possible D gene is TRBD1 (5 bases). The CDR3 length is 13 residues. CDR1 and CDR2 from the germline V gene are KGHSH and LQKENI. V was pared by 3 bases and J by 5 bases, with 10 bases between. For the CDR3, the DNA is TGTGCCAGCTCACCGACAGCCCTGGAGACCCAGTACTTC. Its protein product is CASSPTALETQYF.

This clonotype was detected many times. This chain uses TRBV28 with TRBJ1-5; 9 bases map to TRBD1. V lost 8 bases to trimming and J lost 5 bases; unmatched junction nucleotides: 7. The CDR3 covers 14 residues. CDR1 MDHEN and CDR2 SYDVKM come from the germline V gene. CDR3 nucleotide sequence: TGTGCCAGCGGGGACAGGGCTCGTTATCAGCCCCAGCATTTT. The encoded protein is CASGDRARYQPQHF.

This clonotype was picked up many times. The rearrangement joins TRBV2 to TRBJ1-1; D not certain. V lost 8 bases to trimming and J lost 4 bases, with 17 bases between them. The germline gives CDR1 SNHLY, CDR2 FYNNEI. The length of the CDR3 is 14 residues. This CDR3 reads CASYWVDGSTEAFF. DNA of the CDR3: TGTGCCAGCTATTGGGTGGACGGATCCACTGAAGCTTTCTTT.

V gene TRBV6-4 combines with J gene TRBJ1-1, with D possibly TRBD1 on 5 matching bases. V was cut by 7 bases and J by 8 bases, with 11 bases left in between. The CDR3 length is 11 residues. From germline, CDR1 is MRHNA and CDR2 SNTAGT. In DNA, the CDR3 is TGTGCCAGCATTGAGGGGCCCGAAGCTTTCTTT. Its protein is CASIEGPEAFF.

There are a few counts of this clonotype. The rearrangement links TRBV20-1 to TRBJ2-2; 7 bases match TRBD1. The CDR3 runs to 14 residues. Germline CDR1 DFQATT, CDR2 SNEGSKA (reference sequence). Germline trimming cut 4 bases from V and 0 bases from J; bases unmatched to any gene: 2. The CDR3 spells CSANGQANTGELFF. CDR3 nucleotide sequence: TGCAGTGCTAACGGACAGGCGAACACCGGGGAGCTGTTTTTT.

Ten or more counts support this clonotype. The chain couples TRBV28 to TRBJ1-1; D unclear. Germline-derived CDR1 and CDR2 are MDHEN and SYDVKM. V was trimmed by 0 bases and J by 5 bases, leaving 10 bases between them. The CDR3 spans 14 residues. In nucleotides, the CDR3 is TGTGCCAGCAGTTTATGGCTATTAGGGACTGAAGCTTTCTTT. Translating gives CASSLWLLGTEAFF. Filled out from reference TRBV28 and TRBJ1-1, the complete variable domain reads DVKVTQSSRYLVKRTGEKVFLECVQDMDHENMFWYRQDPGLGLRLIYFSYDVKMKEKGDIPEGYSVSREKKERFSLILESASTNQTSMYLCASSLWLLGTEAFFGQGTRLTVV.

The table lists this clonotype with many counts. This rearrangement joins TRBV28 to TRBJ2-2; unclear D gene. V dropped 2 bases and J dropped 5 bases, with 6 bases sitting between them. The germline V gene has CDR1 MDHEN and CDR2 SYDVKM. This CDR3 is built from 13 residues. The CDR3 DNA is TGTGCCAGCAGTTTACGGAGAACCGGGGAGCTGTTTTTT. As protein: CASSLRRTGELFF.

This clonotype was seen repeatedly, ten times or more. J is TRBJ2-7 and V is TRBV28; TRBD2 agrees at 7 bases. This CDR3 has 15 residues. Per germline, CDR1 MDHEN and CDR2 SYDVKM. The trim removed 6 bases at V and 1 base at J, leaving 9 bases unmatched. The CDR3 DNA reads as TGTGCCAGCAGGGGGATCGGGACTAAGTCCTACGAGCAGTACTTC. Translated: CASRGIGTKSYEQYF.

CDR3 residues: CASSEVGGGNTGELFF. The CDR3 DNA sequence: TGTGCCAGCAGCGAAGTGGGAGGGGGGAACACCGGGGAGCTGTTTTTT. V is TRBV7-8 and J is TRBJ2-2; maybe TRBD2 (7 bases). CDR1 and CDR2 (germline): SGHVS, FQNEAQ. CDR3 length: 16 residues. V was shortened by 5 bases and J by 1 base, with 14 bases between the two germline ends.

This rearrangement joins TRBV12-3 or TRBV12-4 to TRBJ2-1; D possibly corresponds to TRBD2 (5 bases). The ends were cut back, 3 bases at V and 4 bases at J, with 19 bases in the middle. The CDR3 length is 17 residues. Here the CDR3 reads CASSFVIAKAPYNEQFF. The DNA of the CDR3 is TGTGCCAGCAGTTTTGTAATAGCGAAAGCTCCGTACAATGAGCAGTTCTTC.

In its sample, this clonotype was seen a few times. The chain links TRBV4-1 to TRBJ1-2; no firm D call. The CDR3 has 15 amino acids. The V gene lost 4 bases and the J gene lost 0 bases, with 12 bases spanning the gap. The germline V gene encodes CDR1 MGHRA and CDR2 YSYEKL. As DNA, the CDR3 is TGCGCCAGCAGCCCAAGCAGCGTGTCTAACTATGGCTACACCTTC. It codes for CASSPSSVSNYGYTF.

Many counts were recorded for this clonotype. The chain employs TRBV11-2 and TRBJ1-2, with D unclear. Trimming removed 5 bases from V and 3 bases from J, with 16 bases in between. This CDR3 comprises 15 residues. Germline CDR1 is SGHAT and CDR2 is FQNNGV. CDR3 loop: CASSPTPGGYYGYTF. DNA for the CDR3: TGTGCCAGCAGCCCTACCCCGGGCGGATACTATGGCTACACCTTC. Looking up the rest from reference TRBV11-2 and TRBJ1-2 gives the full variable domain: EAGVAQSPRYKIIEKRQSVAFWCNPISGHATLYWYQQILGQGPKLLIQFQNNGVVDDSQLPKDRFSAERLKGVDSTLKIQPAKLEDSAVYLCASSPTPGGYYGYTFGSGTRLTVV.

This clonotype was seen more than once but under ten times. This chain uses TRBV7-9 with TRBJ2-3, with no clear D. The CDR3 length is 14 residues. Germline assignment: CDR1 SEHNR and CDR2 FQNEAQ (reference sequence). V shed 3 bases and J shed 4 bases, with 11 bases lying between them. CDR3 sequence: CASSFGGLSDTQYF. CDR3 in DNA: TGTGCCAGCAGCTTTGGTGGGCTGTCAGATACGCAGTATTTT. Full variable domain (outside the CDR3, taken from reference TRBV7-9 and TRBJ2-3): DTGVSQNPRHKITKRGQNVTFRCDPISEHNRLYWYRQTLGQGPEFLTYFQNEAQLEKSRLLSDRFSAERPKGSFSTLEIQRTEQGDSAMYLCASSFGGLSDTQYFGPGTRLTVL.